These T cell receptor beta chains were read from a single sample in a study of cytomegalovirus exposure and HLA in healthy donors. TCRdb keeps only in-frame clones here, not all; method: immunoSEQ multiplex PCR. The data contain approximately 79,000 clones, under 85% of them seen just once; the ten biggest clones take up approximately 2%. Material for sequencing was PBMCs. Receptor source: a boy under 18 in good health and CMV-seronegative. The CDR3 runs from the conserved cysteine through the conserved F or W. D genes are given only for firm matches. Rows give clone size only sometimes, using once, few, many, or a class for an expanded clone.

NA TRBJ2-5 NA TRBV7-2 CASSYSNGGTQYF TGTGCCAGCAGCTACAGTAACGGTGGGACCCAGTACTTC
NA TRBJ2-7 NA TRBV25-1 CASVRQGEQYF TGTGCCAGCGTCCGACAAGGCGAGCAGTACTTC
NA TRBJ1-5 NA TRBV27 CASRNRVNQPQHF TGTGCCAGCAGGAACAGGGTCAATCAGCCCCAGCATTTT
TRBD2 TRBJ2-1 NA TRBV14 CASSSGTSQYNEQFF TGTGCCAGCAGCTCCGGGACTAGCCAATACAATGAGCAGTTCTTC
NA TRBJ1-1 NA TRBV7-9 CASSLRTDEAFF TGTGCCAGCAGCTTACGGACAGACGAAGCTTTCTTT
NA TRBJ2-5 few TRBV7-7 CASSQRMGAQETQYF TGTGCCAGCAGCCAGCGTATGGGGGCGCAGGAGACCCAGTACTTC
NA TRBJ1-1 NA TRBV28 CASSLASEAFF TGTGCCAGCAGTTTGGCCTCTGAAGCTTTCTTT
NA TRBJ2-1 NA TRBV14 CASRQAGALNEQFF TGTGCCAGCAGGCAGGCAGGGGCATTAAATGAGCAGTTCTTC
TRBD1 TRBJ2-2 NA TRBV7-6 CASSYKPPGTDTGELFF TGTGCCAGCAGCTACAAACCTCCCGGGACAGATACCGGGGAGCTGTTTTTT
NA TRBJ2-7 NA TRBV2 CASKQVWGLGLYEQYF TGTGCCAGCAAGCAGGTGTGGGGACTGGGTCTTTACGAGCAGTACTTC
NA TRBJ1-6 NA TRBV27 CASSFGGSGKRLHF TGTGCCAGCAGTTTTGGGGGGTCCGGTAAGCGTCTCCACTTT
TRBD2 TRBJ2-1 NA TRBV6-1 CASSPGLAESEQFF TGTGCCAGCAGCCCAGGACTAGCCGAAAGTGAGCAGTTCTTC
TRBD1 TRBJ1-4 NA TRBV9 CASTRTGRDEKLFF TGTGCCAGCACCAGGACAGGTCGAGATGAAAAACTGTTTTTT
TRBD2 TRBJ2-6 NA TRBV7-3 CASSLGGRTGANVLTF TGTGCCAGCAGCTTAGGCGGGAGGACTGGGGCCAACGTCCTGACTTTC
NA TRBJ1-6 NA TRBV6-4 CASSGDGNSPLHF TGTGCCAGCAGTGGCGACGGGAATTCACCCCTCCACTTT
NA TRBJ2-5 NA TRBV19 CASSMGGWETQYF TGTGCCAGTAGTATGGGAGGATGGGAGACCCAGTACTTC
NA TRBJ1-2 NA TRBV4-3 CASSQDPRTAYGYTF TGCGCCAGCAGCCAAGACCCAAGAACAGCCTATGGCTACACCTTC
TRBD2 TRBJ2-7 NA TRBV7-2 CASSPGLARDEQYF TGTGCCAGCAGCCCAGGACTAGCGCGGGACGAGCAGTACTTC
TRBD1 TRBJ2-7 NA TRBV19 CASSIGTAYEQYF TGTGCCAGTAGTATCGGGACAGCCTACGAGCAGTACTTC
NA TRBJ2-7 NA TRBV7-6 CASSATFGGEQYF TGTGCCAGCAGCGCTACATTCGGGGGCGAGCAGTACTTC
NA TRBJ2-1 NA TRBV4-2 CASSQGGVYNEQFF TGTGCCAGCAGCCAAGGCGGAGTCTACAATGAGCAGTTCTTC
TRBD1 TRBJ1-5 NA TRBV7-9 CASSLTGGNQPQHF TGTGCCAGCAGCCTTACAGGGGGGAATCAGCCCCAGCATTTT
NA TRBJ2-6 few TRBV7-3 CASSLGAMNSGANVLTF TGTGCCAGCAGCTTAGGGGCGATGAACTCTGGGGCCAACGTCCTGACTTTC
TRBD2 TRBJ2-3 once TRBV28 CASSFKAGGVPDTQYF TGTGCCAGCAGTTTCAAAGCGGGAGGGGTTCCAGATACGCAGTATTTT
TRBD2 TRBJ2-3 NA TRBV4-3 CASSQTRGGGTDTQYF TGCGCCAGCAGCCAAACTAGGGGAGGGGGCACAGATACGCAGTATTTT
NA TRBJ1-3 NA TRBV7-2 CASSLGGRARGNTIYF TGTGCCAGCAGCTTAGGGGGCCGAGCGCGTGGAAACACCATATATTTT
TRBD2 TRBJ2-2 NA TRBV7-6 CASSLLAGGTGELFF TGTGCCAGCAGCTTGCTAGCGGGAGGAACCGGGGAGCTGTTTTTT
NA TRBJ1-4 NA TRBV7-2 CASSLTSANEKLFF TGTGCCAGCAGCTTAACAAGTGCTAATGAAAAACTGTTTTTT